A single T cell receptor beta chain is shown here with its context. A junction boundary mismatches the germline segment, possibly from a read error. These data originate in a study of blood T cell repertoires in COVID-19. Study information: The United States, Italy and Spain supplied acute and convalescent COVID-19 samples. Sources were T cells, B-cell-depleted T cells, or PBMCs; the material itself was cDNA or gDNA.

Under the authors' procedure: Cell counts per sample came from amplifying reference gene primers. Sequencing used immunoSEQ multiplex PCR; TCRdb keeps in-frame clones, though not all of them. D and trimming come from the DNA, and the V and J calls and clone size come from that table. Of about 190,000 clones in the sample, approximately 86% were seen once. CDR1 and CDR2 (germline): MGHDK, SYGVNS. The CDR3 totals 14 residues. This receptor was obtained from a man aged 25 to 45 with acute or convalescent COVID-19. The sequenced material came from peripheral blood. The V gene is TRBV25-1, the J gene TRBJ1-2; weak D call: TRBD1 (5 bases). The CDR3 region is CASNESGRRGGYTF. The CDR3 nucleotides read TGTGCCAGCAATGAATCAGGGCGGCGGGGTGGCTACACCTTC.